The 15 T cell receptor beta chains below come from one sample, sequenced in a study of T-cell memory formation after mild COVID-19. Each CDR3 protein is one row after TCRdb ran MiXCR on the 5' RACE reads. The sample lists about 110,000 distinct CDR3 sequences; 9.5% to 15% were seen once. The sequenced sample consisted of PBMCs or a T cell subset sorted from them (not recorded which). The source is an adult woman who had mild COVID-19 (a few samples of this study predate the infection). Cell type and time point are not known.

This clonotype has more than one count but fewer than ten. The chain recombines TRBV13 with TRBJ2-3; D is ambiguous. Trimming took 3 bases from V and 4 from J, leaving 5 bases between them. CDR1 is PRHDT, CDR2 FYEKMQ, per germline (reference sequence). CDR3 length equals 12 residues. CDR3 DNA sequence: TGTGCCAGCAGCTTCAAGTCAGATACGCAGTATTTT. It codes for CASSFKSDTQYF.

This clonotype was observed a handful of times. The CDR3 DNA reads as TGTGCCAGCAGTACCCCCGGAGGGCGGCGCTATGGCTACACCTTC. Its protein product is CASSTPGGRRYGYTF. The chain links TRBV12-3 or TRBV12-4 to TRBJ1-2; D gene unclear. This CDR3 spans 15 amino acids. The ends were cut back, 5 bases at V and 4 bases at J, with 17 bases in the middle.

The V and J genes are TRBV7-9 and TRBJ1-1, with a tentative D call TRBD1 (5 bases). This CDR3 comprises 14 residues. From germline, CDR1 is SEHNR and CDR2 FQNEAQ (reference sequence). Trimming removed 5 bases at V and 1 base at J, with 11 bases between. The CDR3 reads CASSVETANTEAFF. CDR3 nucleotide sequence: TGTGCCAGCAGCGTGGAGACAGCGAACACTGAAGCTTTCTTT. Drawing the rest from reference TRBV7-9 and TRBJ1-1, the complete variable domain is DTGVSQNPRHKITKRGQNVTFRCDPISEHNRLYWYRQTLGQGPEFLTYFQNEAQLEKSRLLSDRFSAERPKGSFSTLEIQRTEQGDSAMYLCASSVETANTEAFFGQGTRLTVV.

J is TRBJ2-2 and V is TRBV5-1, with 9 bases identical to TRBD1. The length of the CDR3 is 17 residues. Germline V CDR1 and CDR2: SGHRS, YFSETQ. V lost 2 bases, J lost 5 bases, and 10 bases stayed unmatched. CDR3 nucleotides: TGCGCCAGCAGCTTAGGGACAGGGTGGCTTCGGACCGGGGAGCTGTTTTTT. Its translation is CASSLGTGWLRTGELFF.

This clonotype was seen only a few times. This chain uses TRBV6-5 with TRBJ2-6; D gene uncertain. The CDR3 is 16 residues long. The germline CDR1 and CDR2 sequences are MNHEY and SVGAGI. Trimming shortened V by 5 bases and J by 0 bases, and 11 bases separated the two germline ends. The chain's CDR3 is CASSDVISSGANVLTF. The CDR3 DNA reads TGTGCCAGCAGTGACGTTATCAGCTCTGGGGCCAACGTCCTGACTTTC.

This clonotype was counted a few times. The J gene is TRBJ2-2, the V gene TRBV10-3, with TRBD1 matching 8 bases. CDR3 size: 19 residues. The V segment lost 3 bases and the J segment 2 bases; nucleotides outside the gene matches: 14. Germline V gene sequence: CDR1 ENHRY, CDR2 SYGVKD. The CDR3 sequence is CAISEFPPTGQGNTGELFF. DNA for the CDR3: TGTGCCATCAGTGAATTTCCCCCAACCGGACAGGGAAACACCGGGGAGCTGTTTTTT.

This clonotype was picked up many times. The CDR3 reads CASSLSSYNEQFF. Here the CDR3 DNA reads TGTGCCAGCAGCTTATCCTCCTACAATGAGCAGTTCTTC. The chain uses TRBV7-9 and TRBJ2-1; D call uncertain. This CDR3 contains 13 residues. From germline, CDR1 is SEHNR and CDR2 FQNEAQ (reference sequence). V lost 2 bases and J lost 0, with 2 bases in between.

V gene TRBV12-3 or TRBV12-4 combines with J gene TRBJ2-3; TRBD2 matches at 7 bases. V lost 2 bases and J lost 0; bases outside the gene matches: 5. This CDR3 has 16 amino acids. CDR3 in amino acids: CASSLFGGGSTDTQYF. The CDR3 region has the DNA TGTGCCAGCAGTTTATTCGGCGGGGGTAGCACAGATACGCAGTATTTT.

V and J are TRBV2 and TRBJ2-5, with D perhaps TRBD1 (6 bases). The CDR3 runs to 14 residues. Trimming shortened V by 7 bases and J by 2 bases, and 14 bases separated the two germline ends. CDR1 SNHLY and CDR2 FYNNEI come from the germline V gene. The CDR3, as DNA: TGTGCCAGCACCTCGGACAGCAATCAAGAGACCCAGTACTTC. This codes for CASTSDSNQETQYF.

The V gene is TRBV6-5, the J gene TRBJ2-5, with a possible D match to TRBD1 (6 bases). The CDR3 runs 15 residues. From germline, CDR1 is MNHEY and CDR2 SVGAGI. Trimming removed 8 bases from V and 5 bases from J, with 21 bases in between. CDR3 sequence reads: CASATWSQGLETQYF. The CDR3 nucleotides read TGTGCCAGCGCAACCTGGAGTCAGGGGTTGGAGACCCAGTACTTC.

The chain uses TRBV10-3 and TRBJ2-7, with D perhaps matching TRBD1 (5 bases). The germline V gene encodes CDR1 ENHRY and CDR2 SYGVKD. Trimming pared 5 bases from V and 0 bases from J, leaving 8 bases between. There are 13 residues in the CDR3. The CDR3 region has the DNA TGTGCCATCAGTCCCGACAGCTCCTACGAGCAGTACTTC. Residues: CAISPDSSYEQYF.

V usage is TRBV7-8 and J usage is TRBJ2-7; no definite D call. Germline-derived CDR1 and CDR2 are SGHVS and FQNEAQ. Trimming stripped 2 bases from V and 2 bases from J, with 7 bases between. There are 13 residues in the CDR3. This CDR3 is CASSLSSTYEQYF. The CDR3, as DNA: TGTGCCAGCAGCTTATCCTCAACCTACGAGCAGTACTTC.

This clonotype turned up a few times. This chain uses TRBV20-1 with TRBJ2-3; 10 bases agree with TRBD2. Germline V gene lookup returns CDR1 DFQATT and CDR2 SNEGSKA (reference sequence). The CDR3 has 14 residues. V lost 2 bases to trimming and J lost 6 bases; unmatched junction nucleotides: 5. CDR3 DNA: TGCAGTGCTAGATTAGCGGGAGGATGGGATACGCAGTATTTT. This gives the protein CSARLAGGWDTQYF.

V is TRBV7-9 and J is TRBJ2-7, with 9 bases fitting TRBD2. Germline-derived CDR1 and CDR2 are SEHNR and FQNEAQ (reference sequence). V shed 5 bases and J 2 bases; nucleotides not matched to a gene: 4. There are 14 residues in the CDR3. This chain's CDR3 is CASSRGLAPYEQYF. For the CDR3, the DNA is TGTGCCAGCAGCCGGGGACTAGCACCCTACGAGCAGTACTTC.

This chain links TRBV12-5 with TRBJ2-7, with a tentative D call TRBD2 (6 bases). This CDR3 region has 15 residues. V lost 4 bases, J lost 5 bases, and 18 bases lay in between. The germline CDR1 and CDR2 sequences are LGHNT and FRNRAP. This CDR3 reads CASGSYRDFGDEQYF. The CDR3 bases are TGTGCTAGTGGTTCCTACCGGGACTTCGGGGACGAGCAGTACTTC.